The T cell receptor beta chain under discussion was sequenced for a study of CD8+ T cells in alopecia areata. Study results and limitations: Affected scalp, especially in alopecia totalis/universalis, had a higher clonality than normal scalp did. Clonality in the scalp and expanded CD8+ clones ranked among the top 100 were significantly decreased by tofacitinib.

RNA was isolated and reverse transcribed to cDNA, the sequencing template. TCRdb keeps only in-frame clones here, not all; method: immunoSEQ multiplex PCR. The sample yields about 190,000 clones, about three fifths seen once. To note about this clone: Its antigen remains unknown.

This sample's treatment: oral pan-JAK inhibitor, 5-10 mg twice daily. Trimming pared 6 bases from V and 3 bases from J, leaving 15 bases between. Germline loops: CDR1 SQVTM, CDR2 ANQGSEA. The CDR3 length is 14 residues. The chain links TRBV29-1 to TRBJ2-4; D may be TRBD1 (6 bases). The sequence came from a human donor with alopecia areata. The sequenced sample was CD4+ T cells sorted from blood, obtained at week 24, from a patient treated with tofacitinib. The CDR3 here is CSVRGEGVKNIQYF. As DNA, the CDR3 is TGCAGCGTGAGGGGTGAGGGGGTCAAAAACATTCAGTACTTC.